This T cell receptor (beta chain) was recorded in a study of identical twins. A template switching step contributed a universal primer site, while unique molecular identifiers were present in the cDNA. MiXCR, run by TCRdb on the 5' RACE reads, gives a single entry per CDR3 protein. The repertoire holds around 1.7 million distinct CDR3 sequences, with 32% as singletons. This clonotype turned up a few times. The antigen remains undetermined. Overall study findings and caveats: Among out-of-frame alpha sequences shared by twins, low generation probability occurred in excess. The authors noted that invariant MAIT and iNKT cells could partly confound zero-insertion analyses.

CDR3 length: 13 amino acids. Germline values: CDR1 SGHRS, CDR2 YFSETQ. V dropped 4 bases and J dropped 5 bases, with 12 bases sitting between them. The sequence was obtained from a newborn girl in good health. Sequencing was carried out using cord blood. The rearrangement joins TRBV5-1 to TRBJ1-2; a weak D match, TRBD1 (6 bases). CDR3 nucleotide sequence: TGCGCCAGCAGCCTGCACAGGGATTATGGCTACACCTTC. Protein: CASSLHRDYGYTF. The whole variable domain, remainder taken from reference TRBV5-1 and TRBJ1-2, is KAGVTQTPRYLIKTRGQQVTLSCSPISGHRSVSWYQQTPGQGLQFLFEYFSETQRNKGNFPGRFSGRQFSNSRSEMNVSTLELGDSALYLCASSLHRDYGYTFGSGTRLTVV.